The rows below give T cell receptor beta chains drawn from one sample of a study of shared clonotypes between healthy human individuals. Sequencing was performed with immunoSEQ multiplex PCR; in TCRdb, only in-frame clones are kept and a portion is missing. The sample has approximately 1,500,000 clones, nearly 99% seen once. Sequences were obtained from naive CD4+ T cells sorted from blood. The receptors were gathered from a man younger than 45 in good health. The CDR3 runs from the conserved cysteine through the conserved F or W. The order of the fields is D gene, V gene, clone size, J gene, CDR3 DNA, CDR3 protein. The D gene is left open where the match is weak. Clone size is given for some rows only: seen once, a few or many times, or a class if the clone is expanded.

D gene: -
V gene: TRBV29-1
clone size: -
J gene: TRBJ1-2
CDR3 DNA: TGCAGCGTTGGCAGGGGAGGCGCGAACTATGGCTACACCTTC
CDR3 protein: CSVGRGGANYGYTF

D gene: -
V gene: TRBV28
clone size: -
J gene: TRBJ2-3
CDR3 DNA: TGTGCCAGCAGCACTGGGGGGCCCGTAGATACGCAGTATTTT
CDR3 protein: CASSTGGPVDTQYF

D gene: TRBD1
V gene: TRBV7-8
clone size: -
J gene: TRBJ2-7
CDR3 DNA: TGTGCCAGCAGCTCGGGACAGCGTACCTACGAGCAGTACTTC
CDR3 protein: CASSSGQRTYEQYF

D gene: TRBD1
V gene: TRBV18
clone size: -
J gene: TRBJ2-7
CDR3 DNA: TGTGCCAGCTCACTTGGACAGGGGGGCCCCTACGAGCAGTACTTC
CDR3 protein: CASSLGQGGPYEQYF

D gene: TRBD1
V gene: TRBV18
clone size: -
J gene: TRBJ2-7
CDR3 DNA: TGTGCCAGCTCACCCCCAGACAGGGCGTACAACGAGCAGTACTTC
CDR3 protein: CASSPPDRAYNEQYF

D gene: -
V gene: TRBV21-1
clone size: -
J gene: TRBJ2-7
CDR3 DNA: TGTGCCAGCATCCCTGATAGGACCCTAAGCTCCTACGAGCAGTACTTC
CDR3 protein: CASIPDRTLSSYEQYF

D gene: TRBD2
V gene: TRBV7-9
clone size: -
J gene: TRBJ2-2
CDR3 DNA: TGTGCCAGCAGCCCGGCGGGACTAGCGGGAGAAAAGTATGAAGGGGAGCTGTTTTTT
CDR3 protein: CASSPAGLAGEKYEGELFF

D gene: -
V gene: TRBV25-1
clone size: -
J gene: TRBJ2-7
CDR3 DNA: TGTGCCAGCAGCCCACCGACGGCCTTGGGGTACGAGCAGTACTTC
CDR3 protein: CASSPPTALGYEQYF

D gene: -
V gene: TRBV12-5
clone size: once
J gene: TRBJ2-3
CDR3 DNA: TGTGCTAGTGGTTTTGTCGATGGTACGCAGTATTTT
CDR3 protein: CASGFVDGTQYF

D gene: TRBD2
V gene: TRBV18
clone size: -
J gene: TRBJ2-2
CDR3 DNA: TGTGCCAGCTCATTTAGCGGGATCCCGAACACCGGGGAGCTGTTTTTT
CDR3 protein: CASSFSGIPNTGELFF

D gene: TRBD2
V gene: TRBV11-3
clone size: -
J gene: TRBJ2-3
CDR3 DNA: TGTGCCAGCAGCCTCACCCCGGGACTAGCGACAGATACGCAGTATTTT
CDR3 protein: CASSLTPGLATDTQYF

D gene: -
V gene: TRBV5-6
clone size: -
J gene: TRBJ2-1
CDR3 DNA: TGTGCCAGCAGCTTTGGGGTGGGAGTTAATGAGCAGTTCTTC
CDR3 protein: CASSFGVGVNEQFF

D gene: -
V gene: TRBV27
clone size: -
J gene: TRBJ2-5
CDR3 DNA: TGTGCCAGCAGTTTCCGTTGGGGCGAGACCCAGTACTTC
CDR3 protein: CASSFRWGETQYF